This T cell receptor beta chain was identified during a study of cytomegalovirus exposure and HLA in healthy donors. Regarding the study as a whole: TCR beta chain V- and J-gene trimming was linked, in a later analysis, to a missense variant in DCLRE1C. Rarity characterized most TCR sequences, yet some public TCRs appeared in many donors.

CDR1 is SQVTM and CDR2 is ANQGSEA in the germline V gene. CDR3 length: 15 residues. The V segment lost 3 bases and the J segment 5 bases; nucleotides outside the gene matches: 10. The PCR made use of 60 Vbeta and 13 Jbeta primers. Here immunoSEQ multiplex PCR was the method, and the copy in TCRdb shows in-frame clones only, minus some. This sample has about 150,000 clones, with 55% to 85% found just once. A word on this clone: Antigen: not known.

Sequenced: PBMCs. This receptor was identified in a man aged 35-49 years in good health and CMV-seronegative. The chain uses TRBV29-1 and TRBJ2-3; 8 bases line up with TRBD2. Here the CDR3 reads CSVDSGRGAEDTQYF. Here the CDR3 DNA reads TGCAGCGTTGACAGTGGGCGGGGGGCAGAAGATACGCAGTATTTT.